The clone carrying this T cell receptor beta chain was counted at least ten times. Antigen specificity is unknown. This sample is part of a study of identical twins. CDR3 length: 15 amino acids. V shed 5 bases, J shed 4 bases, and the junction held 5 bases outside the gene matches. Germline-derived CDR1 and CDR2 are SEHNR and FQNEAQ (reference sequence). Notes on the study in general: Monozygotic twin pairs showed more out-of-frame TCR alpha sharing than models estimated. Out-of-frame beta sequences exhibited a weaker degree of excess twin sharing.

MiXCR, run by TCRdb on the 5' RACE reads, gives a single entry per CDR3 protein. The sample shows 350,000 to 400,000 distinct CDR3 sequences, around 9.7% of them seen only once. The genes are TRBV7-9 and TRBJ2-1, with 10 nucleotides matching TRBD2. Sequencing input: naive T cells sorted from blood. This TCR derives from a woman in her forties or fifties in good health. CDR3 DNA sequence: TGTGCCAGCAGCATTAGCGGGAGGTCTTACAATGAGCAGTTCTTC. Amino acid sequence: CASSISGRSYNEQFF. The whole variable domain, remainder taken from reference TRBV7-9 and TRBJ2-1, is DTGVSQNPRHKITKRGQNVTFRCDPISEHNRLYWYRQTLGQGPEFLTYFQNEAQLEKSRLLSDRFSAERPKGSFSTLEIQRTEQGDSAMYLCASSISGRSYNEQFFGPGTRLTVL.